What follows are 30 T cell receptor beta chains derived from one specimen sequenced in a study of blood T cells in healthy people across ages. A J-beta primer mix and a sample-barcoded 5' primer were used in a second PCR of roughly 6 to 12 cycles. TCRdb reprocessed the 5' RACE reads via MiXCR and lists one record per CDR3 protein. The top ten hold around 2.1% of the sample, which has roughly 2 million distinct CDR3 sequences, just under 50% seen once. Sequenced material: blood. These receptors all come from a woman between 40 and 50 years old in good health.

This rearrangement joins TRBV7-3 to TRBJ2-5; TRBD2 matches at 10 bases. V dropped 0 bases and J dropped 5; count of bases not matched to a gene: 6. The CDR3 covers 16 residues. The germline CDR1 and CDR2 sequences are SGHTA and FQGTGA. This CDR3 is CASSLTSGGARETQYF. As DNA, the CDR3 is TGTGCCAGCAGCTTAACCAGCGGGGGGGCACGGGAGACCCAGTACTTC.

This clonotype was seen only a few times. The rearrangement uses TRBV7-2 and TRBJ2-1, with 8 positions matching TRBD1. The CDR3 extends over 16 amino acids. Germline lookup yields CDR1 SGHTA and CDR2 FQGNSA. Trimming cost V 3 bases and J 5 bases; bases outside gene matches: 9. CDR3 residues: CASSFIGTGIDNEQFF. The CDR3, as DNA: TGTGCCAGCAGCTTCATCGGGACAGGCATCGACAATGAGCAGTTCTTC.

The V call is TRBV10-3, the J call TRBJ2-1, with 10 bases lining up with TRBD2. The V gene's germline CDR1 is ENHRY and CDR2 SYGVKD. With 6 bases clipped from V and 4 bases from J, the junction kept 18 bases outside the gene matches. CDR3 size: 19 residues. CDR3 region: CAISYDMIRAGGAYNEQFF. The CDR3 DNA reads TGTGCCATCAGCTACGACATGATACGAGCGGGGGGGGCGTACAATGAGCAGTTCTTC.

Of note for this clonotype: One end of the junction does not line up with germline, which may come from a read error. In nucleotides, the CDR3 is TGTGCCAGCAGCTCCCTAGCGGGGGGAACAGGTACGCAGTATTTT. It codes for CASSSLAGGTGTQYF. This chain uses TRBV7-2 with TRBJ2-3, with 11 bases lining up with TRBD2. Germline V gene data show CDR1 as SGHTA and CDR2 as FQGNSA. The CDR3 is 15 residues long.

V gene TRBV2 combines with J gene TRBJ1-6, with D perhaps TRBD1 (6 bases). Between the trimmed V and J ends, which lost 6 bases and 3 bases, there was a span of 12 bases. Germline CDR1 reads SNHLY; CDR2 reads FYNNEI. The CDR3 sequence is 15 residues long. CDR3 in amino acids: CASSPGTSYNSPLHF. In DNA form, the CDR3 reads TGTGCCAGCAGCCCCGGGACAAGCTATAATTCACCCCTCCACTTT.

The CDR3 coding sequence is TGTGCCAGCAGCCAAGGGTACCCCGGCGAGCAGTACTTC. Encoded protein: CASSQGYPGEQYF. The V call is TRBV5-6, the J call TRBJ2-7; D unclear. The V end lost 4 bases, the J end lost 6 bases, and 14 bases lay between the germline ends. The germline V gene has CDR1 SGHDT and CDR2 YYEEEE. This CDR3 region has 13 residues.

V is TRBV9 and J is TRBJ2-5; 7 bases fit TRBD1. The junction had 10 bases not matched to a gene; V was cut back by 3 bases and J by 11 bases. The length of the CDR3 is 13 residues. Looked up from germline, CDR1 is SGDLS and CDR2 is YYNGEE. The CDR3 region has the DNA TGTGCCAGCAGCGGGAGCGATGACAGGGAGCAGTACTTC. It translates to CASSGSDDREQYF.

Here the CDR3 reads CAISETGRRDEKLFF. Here the CDR3 DNA reads TGTGCCATCAGTGAGACTGGGCGGAGGGATGAAAAACTGTTTTTT. The chain links TRBV10-3 to TRBJ1-4; D uncertain. Germline lookup yields CDR1 ENHRY and CDR2 SYGVKD. V lost 2 bases and J lost 6, with 13 bases in between. This CDR3 is 15 amino acids long.

This clonotype was picked up a small number of times. The CDR3, as DNA: TGTGCCAGCACCTCAGGGGGTACGGGGCACAATGAGCAGTTCTTC. It encodes CASTSGGTGHNEQFF. This rearrangement joins TRBV6-2 or TRBV6-3 to TRBJ2-1, with 7 bases fitting TRBD1. The germline V gene encodes CDR1 MNHEY and CDR2 SVGEGT. This CDR3 is built from 15 residues. Trimming cost V 7 bases and J 5 bases; bases outside gene matches: 11.

The chain is built from TRBV9 and TRBJ2-3; D not certain. Germline CDR1 is SGDLS and CDR2 is YYNGEE. The germline V and J ends were trimmed by 1 base and 6 bases, with 9 bases remaining between them. This CDR3 is built from 13 residues. The CDR3 bases are TGTGCCAGCAGCGTAATGGGGATTGATACGCAGTATTTT. It yields the protein CASSVMGIDTQYF.

The CDR3 bases are TGTGCCAGCAGTTTACTCAGGGGGCGCTCCCAAGAGACCCAGTACTTC. Its protein is CASSLLRGRSQETQYF. The V gene is TRBV27, the J gene TRBJ2-5, with 8 positions matching TRBD1. J gave up 1 base and V 2 bases, and 6 bases lay outside the gene matches. This CDR3 has 16 amino acids. CDR1 and CDR2 (germline): MNHEY, SMNVEV (reference sequence).

This rearrangement joins TRBV6-2 or TRBV6-3 to TRBJ2-7; the D gene is possibly TRBD2 (5 bases). V lost 5 bases and J lost 4, with 15 bases in between. CDR3 size: 14 residues. CDR1 and CDR2 (germline): MNHEY, SVGEGT. CDR3 loop: CASSRGRIDYEQYF. CDR3 bases: TGTGCCAGCAGTCGAGGGAGAATCGATTACGAGCAGTACTTC.

This sequence joins TRBV5-1 and TRBJ2-5, with 13 positions matching TRBD2. CDR3 length: 19 residues. The V gene's germline CDR1 is SGHRS and CDR2 YFSETQ. V was pared by 4 bases and J by 4 bases, with 16 bases of the junction left unmatched. The CDR3 DNA is TGCGCCAGCAGCCCGCCCGAGGGACTAGCGGGGATAGTGAGAGAGACCCAGTACTTC. Amino acid sequence: CASSPPEGLAGIVRETQYF.

This clonotype was recorded a few times. V is TRBV7-2 and J is TRBJ2-3; tentative D call: TRBD2 (6 bases). The CDR3 spans 15 residues. Deletions cut 5 bases from V and 2 bases from J, with 14 bases between. Germline loops: CDR1 SGHTA, CDR2 FQGNSA. The CDR3 region is CASSRGGAVTDTQYF. CDR3 nucleotide sequence: TGTGCCAGCAGCCGTGGCGGGGCAGTCACAGATACGCAGTATTTT.

The V gene is TRBV5-1, the J gene TRBJ2-2; no clear D. This CDR3 has 14 residues. Trimming cost V 0 bases and J 3 bases, with 6 bases left between them. Looked up from germline, CDR1 is SGHRS and CDR2 is YFSETQ. In DNA form, the CDR3 reads TGCGCCAGCAGCTTGGGCGACTACACCGGGGAGCTGTTTTTT. Residues: CASSLGDYTGELFF.

Concerning this clonotype itself: Compared with germline, one end of the junction differs, possibly owing to a read error. The chain joins TRBV6-2 or TRBV6-3 to TRBJ2-5; the D is unclear. This CDR3 spans 14 amino acids. Germline V gene sequence: CDR1 MNHEY, CDR2 SVGEGT. The CDR3 nucleotides are TGTGCTAGCAGTTACGTGCGGAAACAAGAGACCCAGTACTTC. Translated, it gives CASSYVRKQETQYF.

This clonotype came up a few times. The chain recombines TRBV2 with TRBJ2-7; 9 nucleotides match TRBD1. V lost 5 bases and J lost 5; bases outside the gene matches: 7. CDR3 size: 14 residues. Germline V CDR1 and CDR2: SNHLY, FYNNEI. CDR3 residues: CASSSGTGSHEQYF. CDR3 in DNA: TGTGCCAGCAGTTCCGGGACAGGGAGCCACGAGCAGTACTTC.

This clonotype was detected a few times. V gene TRBV20-1 combines with J gene TRBJ2-1; D is possibly TRBD2 (6 bases). The V end was cut by 1 base, the J end by 1 base, with 11 bases between. Germline V lookup: CDR1 DFQATT, CDR2 SNEGSKA (reference sequence). CDR3 length: 15 amino acids. In DNA, the CDR3 is TGCAGTGCTAGAGGGGCTAGCGCTTCCTACAATGAGCAGTTCTTC. Its translation: CSARGASASYNEQFF.

The gene calls are TRBV27 and TRBJ2-6; the D gene is possibly TRBD2 (6 bases). V was shortened by 3 bases and J by 3 bases, with 15 bases between the two germline ends. The CDR3 extends over 17 amino acids. CDR1 and CDR2 (germline): MNHEY, SMNVEV (reference sequence). CDR3 loop: CASSFGGVPRGANVLTF. CDR3 nucleotides: TGTGCCAGCAGTTTCGGAGGGGTACCTCGTGGGGCCAACGTCCTGACTTTC.

The rearrangement joins TRBV4-2 to TRBJ2-7; TRBD2 aligns across 15 bases. Germline trimming cut 1 base from V and 4 bases from J; bases unmatched to any gene: 2. CDR1 and CDR2 (germline): LGHNA, YNFKEQ. This CDR3 comprises 16 residues. CDR3 nucleotides: TGTGCCAGCAGCCAAGGGGGACTAGCGGGGGGTTACGAGCAGTACTTC. It specifies CASSQGGLAGGYEQYF.

The CDR3, as DNA: TGTGCCAGCAGCGGGACTAGCGGGTTAAGCTCCTACGAGCAGTACTTC. Amino acid sequence: CASSGTSGLSSYEQYF. The chain recombines TRBV7-6 with TRBJ2-7, with 12 bases lining up with TRBD2. This CDR3 spans 16 amino acids. Germline-derived CDR1 and CDR2 are SGHVS and FNYEAQ. V gave up 5 bases and J gave up 0 bases; unmatched junction bases: 5.

J is TRBJ2-5 and V is TRBV12-3 or TRBV12-4; no definite D call. This CDR3 has 14 residues. V was clipped by 2 bases and J by 3 bases, with 10 bases between them. CDR3 loop: CASSLLETKETQYF. The CDR3, as DNA: TGTGCCAGCAGTTTACTAGAAACAAAAGAGACCCAGTACTTC.

The rearrangement uses TRBV29-1 and TRBJ2-1; D ambiguous. CDR1 and CDR2 (germline): SQVTM, ANQGSEA. This CDR3 is 11 amino acids long. Between the trimmed V and J ends, which lost 7 bases and 8 bases, there was a span of 12 bases. The CDR3 loop is CSAIVYDEQFF. In nucleotides, the CDR3 is TGCAGCGCTATAGTGTACGATGAGCAGTTCTTC.

This chain uses TRBV19 with TRBJ1-1; D is unclear. There are 14 residues in the CDR3. Trimming cost V 0 bases and J 0 bases, with 5 bases left between them. Germline V CDR1 and CDR2: LNHDA, SQIVND (reference sequence). As DNA, the CDR3 is TGTGCCAGTAGTATAGATCTGTTGAACACTGAAGCTTTCTTT. Residues: CASSIDLLNTEAFF.

This clonotype was seen once. The chain couples TRBV5-1 to TRBJ2-3, with TRBD1 matching over 11 bases. V lost 0 bases to trimming and J lost 0 bases; unmatched junction nucleotides: 3. This CDR3 is 17 amino acids long. From germline, CDR1 is SGHRS and CDR2 YFSETQ. In DNA form, the CDR3 reads TGCGCCAGCAGCTTGGGGACAGGGGGCTCTAGCACAGATACGCAGTATTTT. It specifies CASSLGTGGSSTDTQYF.

This clonotype appeared a few times. This chain joins TRBV4-3 and TRBJ2-1, with TRBD1 matching over 7 bases. This CDR3 contains 19 residues. With 1 base clipped from V and 8 bases from J, the junction kept 20 bases outside the gene matches. Germline values: CDR1 LGHNA, CDR2 YSLEER. The CDR3 is CASSQGELELRQGPDEQFF. CDR3 nucleotide sequence: TGCGCCAGCAGCCAAGGGGAGCTGGAACTGAGACAGGGACCCGATGAGCAGTTCTTC.

Notes on this clonotype: One base away lies a much larger clone, so this may be a sequencing read error. This chain uses TRBV12-3 or TRBV12-4 with TRBJ2-7; D is perhaps TRBD2 (6 bases). The CDR3 has 11 residues. V was trimmed by 5 bases and J by 10 bases, leaving 12 bases between them. CDR3 sequence reads: CASSIGEAQYF. The CDR3 DNA is TGTGCCAGCAGTATTGGGGAGGCCCAGTACTTC.

The chain recombines TRBV6-1 with TRBJ2-7; perhaps TRBD2 as D (6 bases). The CDR3 sequence is 13 residues long. Germline V gene sequence: CDR1 MNHNS, CDR2 SASEGT. Trimming removed 7 bases at V and 2 bases at J, with 12 bases between. The CDR3 DNA reads TGTGCCAGCAATTGGGACTTCGCCTACGAGCAGTACTTC. It is translated as CASNWDFAYEQYF.

V and J are TRBV4-2 and TRBJ1-3; D unresolved. V gave up 1 base and J gave up 0 bases, with 10 bases separating them. The CDR3 has 16 amino acids. Germline V gene sequence: CDR1 LGHNA, CDR2 YNFKEQ. The CDR3 nucleotides are TGTGCCAGCAGCCAAGTCGGGGTCGCCTCTGGAAACACCATATATTTT. Translation: CASSQVGVASGNTIYF.

The genes are TRBV6-2 or TRBV6-3 and TRBJ2-1, with D possibly matching TRBD1 (5 bases). This CDR3 comprises 14 residues. Germline-derived CDR1 and CDR2 are MNHEY and SVGEGT. V lost 0 bases, J lost 3 bases, and 6 bases lay in between. Written as DNA, the CDR3 is TGTGCCAGCAGTTACTCGACAGACTACAATGAGCAGTTCTTC. Translating it yields CASSYSTDYNEQFF.